Detailed here is one TCR beta chain. Its antigen is as yet unknown. These data originate in a study of T cell responses to AZD1222 COVID-19 vaccine. Study-level findings and limits: AZD1222 recipients seropositive at baseline numbered only six or seven. Targeting of unmutated variant regions was reportedly seen in nearly half of spike-specific TCRs.

V lost 6 bases to trimming and J lost 1 base, with 15 bases between them. CDR1 is LNHDA, CDR2 SQIVND, per germline (reference sequence). The CDR3 is 15 residues long. The protocol was immunoSEQ multiplex PCR, while the TCRdb copy is restricted to in-frame clones and leaves out a portion. The data show 95,000 to 150,000 clones, with approximately 90% seen just once and approximately 7.9% held by the top ten. This chain connects TRBV19 to TRBJ1-1; possibly TRBD1 for D (6 bases). The receptor was isolated from an adult who received the AZD1222 COVID-19 vaccine. The material was peripheral blood, obtained 28 days after the second AZD1222 dose. The CDR3 DNA is TGTGCCAGTAGCCTAAGGGACACAGGGAACACTGAAGCTTTCTTT. It encodes CASSLRDTGNTEAFF.